Listed here are 20 T cell receptor beta chains from one sample, sequenced in a study of T cells in Graves' hyperthyroidism and ophthalmopathy. The TCR beta CDR3 regions underwent amplification using RNA transcripts as the source. Researchers ran a first-round RT-PCR on the TCR CDR3 using the HTBI primer set. MiXCR, applied by TCRdb to the multiplex PCR reads, yields one record per CDR3 protein. The profile shows 400,000 to 500,000 distinct CDR3 sequences, approximately 15% of them singletons. The source material was blood. Receptor source: a woman aged 18-29 years with Graves' hyperthyroidism.

In its sample, this clonotype was seen a few times. Relative to the germline gene, one junction end is altered; a read error may explain this. The chain recombines TRBV7-9 with TRBJ2-7, with TRBD2 matching 15 bases. The CDR3 sequence is 18 residues long. From germline, CDR1 is SEHNR and CDR2 FQNEAQ (reference sequence). The CDR3 spells CVSSLEVGLAGGSYEQYF. The CDR3 DNA follows: TGTGTCAGCAGCTTAGAAGTGGGACTAGCGGGAGGTTCGTACGAGCAGTACTTC. The full variable domain, its missing parts supplied by reference TRBV7-9 and TRBJ2-7, is DTGVSQNPRHKITKRGQNVTFRCDPISEHNRLYWYRQTLGQGPEFLTYFQNEAQLEKSRLLSDRFSAERPKGSFSTLEIQRTEQGDSAMYLCVSSLEVGLAGGSYEQYFGPGTRLTVT.

The table lists this clonotype with many counts. This chain links TRBV20-1 with TRBJ2-7; no definite D call. The CDR3 extends over 11 amino acids. V lost 6 bases and J 3 bases, leaving 9 bases between the germline ends. Germline V gives CDR1 DFQATT, CDR2 SNEGSKA (reference sequence). The CDR3 nucleotides read TGCAGTGCCCTAGGGCGCTACGAGCAGTACTTC. It translates to CSALGRYEQYF.

The chain combines TRBV6-1 with TRBJ1-1, with no clear D. The CDR3 has 13 residues. Germline V gene data show CDR1 as MNHNS and CDR2 as SASEGT. Trimming took off 5 bases at V and 5 bases at J, with 12 bases between the two ends. In DNA, the CDR3 is TGTGCCAGCAGTCCAACACCGGGGACTGAAGCTTTCTTT. Amino acids: CASSPTPGTEAFF.

This clonotype was seen at least ten times. Here the CDR3 reads CASSRGQGEGEQFF. The CDR3 nucleotides read TGTGCCAGCAGCCGTGGACAGGGAGAGGGTGAGCAGTTCTTC. The V gene is TRBV27, the J gene TRBJ2-1; 8 nucleotides align to TRBD1. The junction had 10 bases not matched to a gene; V was cut back by 6 bases and J by 9 bases. Germline V gene data show CDR1 as MNHEY and CDR2 as SMNVEV (reference sequence). There are 14 residues in the CDR3.

V gene TRBV27 combines with J gene TRBJ2-7; 7 bases align to TRBD1. CDR3 length: 13 amino acids. The germline V gene has CDR1 MNHEY and CDR2 SMNVEV (reference sequence). J was trimmed by 2 bases and V by 5 bases; bases with no gene match: 3. The CDR3 region is CASSRTGPYEQYF. The CDR3 DNA follows: TGTGCCAGCAGTCGGACAGGTCCCTACGAGCAGTACTTC.

The chain carries TRBV6-1 and TRBJ1-6; TRBD1 matches 7 bases. The CDR3 length is 18 residues. The germline V gene has CDR1 MNHNS and CDR2 SASEGT. The ends lost 5 bases at V and 0 bases at J; junction bases unmatched: 10. The chain's CDR3 is CASSPRDSRGSYNSPLHF. The CDR3 DNA reads TGTGCCAGCAGTCCCCGGGACAGTAGGGGCTCCTATAATTCACCCCTCCACTTT.

This clonotype was detected ten times or more. The chain combines TRBV18 with TRBJ2-5; D uncertain. The length of the CDR3 is 15 residues. Trimming pared 2 bases from V and 1 base from J, leaving 11 bases between. Per the germline V gene, CDR1 is KGHSH and CDR2 is LQKENI. Here the CDR3 reads CASSPRRPPQETQYF. CDR3 bases: TGTGCCAGCTCACCAAGAAGGCCACCCCAAGAGACCCAGTACTTC.

This clonotype appeared many times. The rearrangement joins TRBV5-1 to TRBJ2-7; the D gene is possibly TRBD1 (6 bases). The CDR3 is made up of 13 amino acids. Germline CDR1 and CDR2: SGHRS and YFSETQ. The V gene lost 7 bases and the J gene lost 7 bases, with 18 bases spanning the gap. The CDR3 nucleotides read TGCGCCAGCGCGGTGGACAGCCCTGGGGAGCAGTACTTC. The encoded protein is CASAVDSPGEQYF.

This clonotype was recorded at least ten times. This chain links TRBV2 with TRBJ1-1; D remains ambiguous. The V gene lost 6 bases and the J gene lost 3 bases, with 14 bases spanning the gap. In germline, CDR1 is SNHLY, CDR2 FYNNEI. CDR3 length: 14 residues. The CDR3 DNA reads as TGTGCCAGCAGGGGCCCCCGCTTTGACACTGAAGCTTTCTTT. Amino acid sequence: CASRGPRFDTEAFF.

Only a few counts were recorded for this clonotype. The chain is built from TRBV18 and TRBJ2-1, with D possibly matching TRBD2 (5 bases). V shed 3 bases and J shed 2 bases, with 20 bases lying between them. Germline lookup yields CDR1 KGHSH and CDR2 LQKENI. This CDR3 is built from 18 residues. This chain's CDR3 is CASSPTRYERITYNEQFF. For the CDR3, the DNA is TGTGCCAGCTCACCCACCCGCTACGAGCGGATTACCTACAATGAGCAGTTCTTC.

This clonotype showed up many times. The chain links TRBV7-6 to TRBJ2-1; D possibly corresponds to TRBD1 (6 bases). The germline V and J ends were trimmed by 5 bases and 9 bases, with 11 bases remaining between them. CDR1 and CDR2 (germline): SGHVS, FNYEAQ. The CDR3 length is 12 residues. In nucleotides, the CDR3 is TGTGCCAGCAGCCCCCGAGGGGGTGAGCAGTTCTTC. It encodes CASSPRGGEQFF. Combining the CDR3 with reference TRBV7-6 and TRBJ2-1 gives the whole variable domain GAGVSQSPRYKVTKRGQDVALRCDPISGHVSLYWYRQALGQGPEFLTYFNYEAQQDKSGLPNDRFSAERPEGSISTLTIQRTEQRDSAMYRCASSPRGGEQFFGPGTRLTVL.

A single count supports this clonotype. This clone may be a read error of a much larger clone one base away. CDR3 nucleotide sequence: TGTGCCAGTAGTCGTGCCGGGACTGCCGATGAGCAGTTCTTC. Residues: CASSRAGTADEQFF. This chain connects TRBV19 to TRBJ2-1; weak D call: TRBD2 (6 bases). Trimming removed 5 bases from V and 8 bases from J, with 16 bases in between. This CDR3 is 14 amino acids long. CDR1 and CDR2 (germline): LNHDA, SQIVND (reference sequence).

Many counts were recorded for this clonotype. The chain joins TRBV18 to TRBJ2-7; D unclear. The CDR3 has 13 amino acids. The germline V and J ends were trimmed by 2 bases and 3 bases, with 8 bases remaining between them. Germline lookup yields CDR1 KGHSH and CDR2 LQKENI. CDR3 DNA sequence: TGTGCCAGCTCACCAGGGATGGGCTACGAGCAGTACTTC. Translated, it gives CASSPGMGYEQYF.

This clonotype has just a few counts. This sequence joins TRBV29-1 and TRBJ1-3, with no clear D. CDR1 and CDR2 (germline): SQVTM, ANQGSEA. This CDR3 has 14 residues. Trimming took off 4 bases at V and 0 bases at J, with 10 bases between the two ends. In nucleotides, the CDR3 is TGCAGCGTTGTCTCTGCGGGCTCTGGAAACACCATATATTTT. Protein sequence: CSVVSAGSGNTIYF.

With respect to this clonotype: Given a much more abundant clone one base away, this may be a read error. CDR3 residues: CASSPEVTGELFF. CDR3 sequence (DNA): TGTGCTAGCAGCCCGGAGGTCACCGGGGAGCTGTTTTTT. The chain has TRBV7-7 and TRBJ2-2; possible D gene TRBD2, 5 bases. The CDR3 consists of 13 residues. From germline, CDR1 is SSHAT and CDR2 FNYEAQ (reference sequence).

The sample holds a few counts of this clonotype. J is TRBJ1-1 and V is TRBV4-1, with 7 bases that match TRBD1. The CDR3 runs 15 residues. The J segment lost 5 bases and the V segment lost 3 bases, leaving 9 bases of the junction unmatched. Germline V gene sequence: CDR1 MGHRA, CDR2 YSYEKL. In DNA form, the CDR3 reads TGCGCCAGCAGCCAGGACTCAGGGGGATTGACTGAAGCTTTCTTT. Residues: CASSQDSGGLTEAFF.

A few counts support this clonotype. V is TRBV20-1 and J is TRBJ1-1, with D uncertain. V gave up 1 base and J gave up 3 bases, with 12 bases separating them. The CDR3 consists of 14 residues. Germline assignment: CDR1 DFQATT and CDR2 SNEGSKA (reference sequence). The CDR3 region has the DNA TGCAGTGCTAGAGTTGCGGGGTTCGACACTGAAGCTTTCTTT. As protein: CSARVAGFDTEAFF.

This clonotype was recorded many times. The chain couples TRBV18 to TRBJ1-4, with 7 bases fitting TRBD1. The CDR3 loop spans 15 amino acids. Trimming at V came to 6 bases and at J to 0 bases, leaving 4 bases not matched to a gene. CDR1 KGHSH and CDR2 LQKENI come from the germline V gene. The chain's CDR3 is CASSDTGATNEKLFF. The CDR3 DNA reads as TGTGCCAGCTCGGACACAGGGGCAACTAATGAAAAACTGTTTTTT.

Ten or more counts support this clonotype. The V call is TRBV7-2, the J call TRBJ2-7; 10 nucleotides agree with TRBD1. CDR1 and CDR2 (germline): SGHTA, FQGNSA. The CDR3 covers 17 residues. With V trimmed by 1 base and J by 3 bases, 9 bases remained unmatched. The CDR3 bases are TGTGCCAGCAGCTTAGGCCTGACAGGGGGCAAAAGCTACGAGCAGTACTTC. It codes for CASSLGLTGGKSYEQYF.

The chain carries TRBV7-8 and TRBJ2-2, with 12 bases fitting TRBD2. J lost 0 bases, V lost 6 bases, and 8 bases had no gene match. In germline, CDR1 is SGHVS, CDR2 FQNEAQ. There are 18 residues in the CDR3. The CDR3 region is CASRRGTSGLANTGELFF. The CDR3 DNA sequence: TGTGCCAGCAGGCGTGGGACTAGCGGGCTCGCGAACACCGGGGAGCTGTTTTTT.